The rows below give T cell receptor beta chains drawn from one sample of a study of shared clonotypes between healthy human individuals. The method was immunoSEQ multiplex PCR; TCRdb's version includes in-frame clones alone and lacks a portion of them. This sample has 2.5 million or so clones, with around 94% found just once. The material sequenced was naive CD4+ T cells sorted from blood. The receptor source for this set is a man aged 18 to 30 in good health. Both conserved end residues are trimmed from each CDR3. Fields, in order: J gene, V gene, CDR3 protein.

TRBJ2-6 | TRBV27 | ASSPNGWMAGANVLT
TRBJ1-5 | TRBV18 | ASSPDRGTQPQH
TRBJ1-5 | TRBV5-1 | ASSPIPGNNQPQH
TRBJ2-5 | TRBV25-1 | ASSEYGAGHYRETQY
TRBJ2-7 | TRBV7-9 | ASSLVSGTFSYEQY
TRBJ1-1 | TRBV9 | ASSVSVGQGGGTEAF
TRBJ2-4 | TRBV2 | ASSERGLGAKNIQY
TRBJ2-2 | TRBV2 | ASSETSGDTGELF
TRBJ1-5 | TRBV5-6 | ASSQGTGYSNQPQH
TRBJ2-2 | TRBV6-1 | ASSEGLAVHANTGELF
TRBJ2-3 | TRBV19 | ASSIETSLTQY
TRBJ2-5 | TRBV6-5 | ASSYGLEKTQY
TRBJ2-5 | TRBV7-2 | ASSTTGTRQETQY
TRBJ1-2 | TRBV5-1 | ASSPRVNYGYT
TRBJ2-2 | TRBV6-5 | ASSYSGNSRRELF
TRBJ2-3 | TRBV15 | ATSRQEQGNTQY
TRBJ1-1 | TRBV5-4 | ASSLVGQMNTEAF
TRBJ2-3 | TRBV5-6 | ASSFGGRATDTQY
TRBJ2-2 | TRBV21-1 | ASSKRLEDTGELF
TRBJ1-1 | TRBV10-1 | ASSEGQLNTEAF
TRBJ2-7 | TRBV30 | AWSVYVEQY
TRBJ2-5 | TRBV5-1 | ASGASSQETQY
TRBJ2-7 | TRBV7-6 | ASSSTGPEQY
TRBJ1-5 | TRBV11-3 | ASSLDQGGNQPQH
TRBJ1-4 | TRBV5-4 | ASSLRQGEKLF
TRBJ1-2 | TRBV7-2 | ASSSSSSALRGYT
TRBJ1-4 | TRBV5-5 | ASSLGPAATNEKLF
TRBJ2-7 | TRBV5-1 | ASSLAVGGSYEQY
TRBJ2-5 | TRBV5-6 | ASSLAGSAGAQETQY
TRBJ1-6 | TRBV28 | ASSSAATGALRPYNSPLH
TRBJ2-5 | TRBV29-1 | SARASQETQY
TRBJ1-1 | TRBV4-3 | ASSHGGQGMNTEAF
TRBJ1-5 | TRBV19 | ASSQGVRSQPQH
TRBJ1-2 | TRBV28 | ASRRGEVDGYT
TRBJ2-7 | TRBV7-2 | ASSQGRADYEQY
TRBJ2-5 | TRBV29-1 | SVGDRAETQY
TRBJ2-7 | TRBV28 | ASRRDSSSYEQY
TRBJ1-6 | TRBV2 | ASSETPGAKTYNSPLH
TRBJ2-3 | TRBV10-3 | AISSSGGSTDTQY
TRBJ2-7 | TRBV5-1 | ASSPGGYEQY
TRBJ1-2 | TRBV11-2 | ASSPGTGSSYT
TRBJ1-1 | TRBV10-3 | AIRRDSEAF
TRBJ2-2 | TRBV18 | ASSPNRGEAGELF
TRBJ1-1 | TRBV29-1 | SVADTEAF
TRBJ2-7 | TRBV29-1 | SVANTDEQY
TRBJ1-1 | TRBV7-2 | ASEGAGLGDTEAF
TRBJ2-3 | TRBV18 | ASSPPPAGGADTQY
TRBJ1-1 | TRBV28 | ASSSGSRTEAF
TRBJ2-2 | TRBV5-4 | ASSLVETGITGELF
TRBJ1-2 | TRBV28 | ASSLDSYYGYT
TRBJ2-4 | TRBV6-1 | ASSIAGGENIQY
TRBJ1-6 | TRBV9 | ASSAPGHTNSPLH
TRBJ2-7 | TRBV18 | ASSPNRVYEQY
TRBJ2-3 | TRBV6-5 | ASAGGTDTQY
TRBJ1-2 | TRBV18 | ASSGGQDYGYT
TRBJ2-1 | TRBV6-5 | ASRKRLAGHNEQF
TRBJ1-4 | TRBV28 | ASVVRGSNEKLF
TRBJ2-7 | TRBV9 | ASSVGGGSESYEQY
TRBJ1-6 | TRBV28 | ASSLRRKANSPLH